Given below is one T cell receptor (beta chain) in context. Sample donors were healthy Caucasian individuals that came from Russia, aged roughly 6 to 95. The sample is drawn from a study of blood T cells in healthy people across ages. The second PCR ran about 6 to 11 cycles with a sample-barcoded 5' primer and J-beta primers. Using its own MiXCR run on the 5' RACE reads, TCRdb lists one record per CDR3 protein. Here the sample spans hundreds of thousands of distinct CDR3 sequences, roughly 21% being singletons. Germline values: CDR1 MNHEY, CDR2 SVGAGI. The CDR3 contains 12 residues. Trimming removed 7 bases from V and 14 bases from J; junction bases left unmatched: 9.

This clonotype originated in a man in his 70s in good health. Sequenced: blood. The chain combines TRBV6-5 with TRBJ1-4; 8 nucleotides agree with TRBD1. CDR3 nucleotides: TGTGCCAGCATGTCATCCAGGGGGCGGCTGTTTTTT. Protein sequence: CASMSSRGRLFF.